This T cell receptor (beta chain) appears in the sequencing data of a study of early T cells in non-severe SARS-CoV-2 infection. In its sample, this clonotype was seen many times. From the 5' RACE reads, TCRdb called clonotypes with MiXCR, one entry per CDR3 protein. The sample carries tens of thousands of distinct CDR3 sequences, approximately 12% recorded once. Germline values: CDR1 MNHEY, CDR2 SVGAGI. This CDR3 region has 12 residues. V was clipped by 2 bases and J by 2 bases, with 3 bases between them. J is TRBJ1-2 and V is TRBV6-5; D gene ambiguous. The sequencing input was whole blood. The receptor was derived from an adult who was a healthcare worker with PCR-confirmed SARS-CoV-2 infection or an uninfected control (not recorded which). CDR3 sequence: CASSYDNYGYTF. The DNA of the CDR3 is TGTGCCAGCAGTTACGACAACTATGGCTACACCTTC.